The rows below give T cell receptor beta chains drawn from one sample of a study of long-term antiretroviral therapy in people with HIV. Profiled with immunoSEQ multiplex PCR; TCRdb holds only in-frame clones, not every one. The table records 30,000 or so clones, 93% of them present only once. This specimen consisted of unsorted PBMCs, obtained roughly 6.3 years after starting antiretroviral therapy. The receptors originated from a woman between 40 and 50 years old with HIV. Each CDR3 is given with its conserved first and last residue. The D gene is left open where the match is weak. Size tells how often a clone was seen (once, few, many) or the class of an expanded clone, and some rows leave it out.

J,V,D,size,DNA,CDR3
TRBJ2-1,TRBV5-1,.,.,TGCGCCAGCAGACCAGGGGCCTCCTACAATGAGCAGTTCTTC,CASRPGASYNEQFF
TRBJ1-1,TRBV13,.,.,TGTGCCAGCAGCTTAGGCCGGACGGCCAACACTGAAGCTTTCTTT,CASSLGRTANTEAFF
TRBJ1-2,TRBV5-1,.,.,TGCGCCAGCAGCTTGGCCTCCGGGACTATGGATGGCTACACCTTC,CASSLASGTMDGYTF
TRBJ2-1,TRBV16,.,few,TGTGCCAGCAGCCACCTTAATAAGAACTCCTACAATGAGCAGTTCTTC,CASSHLNKNSYNEQFF
TRBJ1-5,TRBV2,TRBD1,.,TGTGCCAGCAGAAGCGAGGACAGGAGCTTCAATCAGCCCCAGCATTTT,CASRSEDRSFNQPQHF
TRBJ2-7,TRBV2,.,.,TGTGCCAGCAGCCAGACCTCCTACGAGCAGTACTTC,CASSQTSYEQYF
TRBJ1-2,TRBV19,.,.,TGTGCCAGTAGTATAGGGGATGGGACGGCAGAAGTCTATGGCTACACCTTC,CASSIGDGTAEVYGYTF
TRBJ1-6,TRBV19,.,.,TGTGCCAGTAGTAAAACGGACATTAGTTCACCCCTCCACTTT,CASSKTDISSPLHF
TRBJ1-1,TRBV5-1,.,.,TGCGCCAGCAGACGATCCGAGGGGGACACTGAAGCTTTCTTT,CASRRSEGDTEAFF
TRBJ2-3,TRBV7-9,TRBD2,.,TGTGCCAGCAGCTTAGCGTTCCTAGCGGGGGTGCGGCAGTATTTT,CASSLAFLAGVRQYF
TRBJ2-3,TRBV7-2,.,.,TGTGCCAGCAGCCCGACCGTGGGGGCCGCCACAGATACGCAGTATTTT,CASSPTVGAATDTQYF
TRBJ2-3,TRBV7-3,.,.,TGTGCCAGCAGCCCCCAAGTGGGAGGACGCACAGATACGCAGTATTTT,CASSPQVGGRTDTQYF
TRBJ2-6,TRBV5-1,TRBD1,once,TGCGCCAGCAGCTCCACAGGGGTAAGCCCTGGGGCCAACGTCCTGACTTTC,CASSSTGVSPGANVLTF
TRBJ1-4,TRBV19,TRBD1,.,TGTGCCAGTAGTGTGACAGGGGGCTCGGGTGAAAAACTGTTTTTT,CASSVTGGSGEKLFF
TRBJ2-5,TRBV6-1,TRBD1,.,TGTGCCAGCAGTGGAGTTCGGGACAGGGGGTCATGGGGCCGGGAGACCCAGTACTTC,CASSGVRDRGSWGRETQYF
TRBJ2-2,TRBV4-1,.,.,TGCGCCAGCAGCCCATTATCGACTGTCGCCGGGGAGCTGTTTTTT,CASSPLSTVAGELFF
TRBJ2-5,TRBV5-5,.,.,TGTGCCAGCAGCTTGGGGCAGGGGGGAGAGACCCAGTACTTC,CASSLGQGGETQYF
TRBJ2-7,TRBV27,TRBD2,.,TGTGCCAGCAGGTTATTAGGGACTAGCTCCTACGAGCAGTACTTC,CASRLLGTSSYEQYF
TRBJ1-2,TRBV4-3,TRBD1,.,TGCGCCAGCAGCTCGGCCCGACAGGGCATCTATGGCTACACCTTC,CASSSARQGIYGYTF
TRBJ1-1,TRBV29-1,TRBD1,.,TGCAGCGTCGGACAGGTTGGGGGCACTGAAGCTTTCTTT,CSVGQVGGTEAFF
TRBJ1-2,TRBV29-1,.,.,TGCAGCGTTGAAGGGGGGGGCTACACCTTC,CSVEGGGYTF
TRBJ1-6,TRBV2,.,.,TGTGCCAGCAGGGTGGACGAGGGAAATTCACCCCTCCACTTT,CASRVDEGNSPLHF
TRBJ1-1,TRBV30,TRBD1,.,TGTGCCTGGAGTGGGCGTCTGGACAGGGGGAACTATGAAGCTTTCTTT,CAWSGRLDRGNYEAFF
TRBJ1-1,TRBV10-1,.,.,TGCGCCAGCAGTGAGTCGCGGGACACTGAAGCTTTCTTT,CASSESRDTEAFF
TRBJ2-2,TRBV11-3,.,.,TGTGCCAGCAGCTCCGCCCCGGGTCCGAACACCGGGGAGCTGTTTTTT,CASSSAPGPNTGELFF
TRBJ1-2,TRBV12-5,TRBD1,once,TGTGCTAGTGGTTTGGGACAGGGGAGGGGCTACACCTTC,CASGLGQGRGYTF
TRBJ1-1,TRBV18,.,.,TGTGCCAGCTCACCACTTGGACTTAACACTGAAGCTTTCTTT,CASSPLGLNTEAFF
TRBJ1-2,TRBV7-8,TRBD1,.,TGTGCCAGTACATCCGGGACAGGGGGCTCTGGCTACACCTTC,CASTSGTGGSGYTF
TRBJ1-5,TRBV10-2,.,once,TGCGCCAGCAGTGAAGGCCATATTAATCAGCCCCAGCATTTT,CASSEGHINQPQHF
TRBJ1-2,TRBV5-1,TRBD1,.,TGCGCCAGCAGCTCGGGGACAGCCTATGGCTACACCTTC,CASSSGTAYGYTF
TRBJ2-2,TRBV19,TRBD1,.,TGTGCCAGTAGGACAGGGTTTGACACCGGGGAGCTGTTTTTT,CASRTGFDTGELFF
TRBJ1-2,TRBV29-1,.,.,TGCAGCGTAGCTCCCGGGGTATCTAACTATGGCTACACCTTC,CSVAPGVSNYGYTF
TRBJ2-1,TRBV2,TRBD1,.,TGTGCCAGCAGCCCACAGGGGGCGAGAAGCAATGAGCAGTTCTTC,CASSPQGARSNEQFF
TRBJ1-6,TRBV6-4,.,.,TGTGCCAGCAGTGAGGCGGAGGATTCACCCCTCCACTTT,CASSEAEDSPLHF
TRBJ1-4,TRBV6-1,.,.,TGTGCCAGCAGTCCCACCGGACAAGGTGAAAAACTGTTTTTT,CASSPTGQGEKLFF
TRBJ1-5,TRBV10-3,.,.,TGTGCCGTGCGAACGAGAGATGATAGCAATCAGCCCCAGCATTTT,CAVRTRDDSNQPQHF